Listed below are T cell receptor beta chains from one sample, sequenced in a study of T cells in Graves' hyperthyroidism and ophthalmopathy. TCRdb re-called the multiplex PCR reads through MiXCR, storing one row per CDR3 protein. The table records approximately 590,000 distinct CDR3 sequences, more than 45% of them present only once. Material: peripheral blood or thyroid tissue (not recorded which). The receptors come from a young woman with Graves' hyperthyroidism. CDR3s include the opening cysteine and the closing phenylalanine or tryptophan. D genes are given only for firm matches. Size tells how often a clone was seen (once, few, many) or the class of an expanded clone, and some rows leave it out.

v_call	cdr3_length	d_call	clone_size	j_call	cdr3_aa	cdr3_nt
TRBV19	14	.	many	TRBJ1-5	CASLGTDSNQPQHF	TGTGCCAGTTTGGGGACGGATAGCAATCAGCCCCAGCATTTT
TRBV15	14	.	.	TRBJ1-2	CATSRGRGAYGYTF	TGTGCCACCAGCAGAGGACGGGGGGCCTATGGCTACACCTTC
TRBV19	13	.	few	TRBJ1-5	CASSIEGIQPQHF	TGTGCCAGTAGTATAGAGGGGATCCAGCCCCAGCATTTT
TRBV7-2	14	TRBD2	many	TRBJ2-5	CASSPSGSAETQYF	TGTGCCAGCAGCCCAAGCGGGAGTGCCGAGACCCAGTACTTC
TRBV7-3	14	TRBD2	.	TRBJ2-7	CASSLIAGFYEQYF	TGTGCCAGCAGCTTGATAGCGGGGTTCTACGAGCAGTACTTC
TRBV11-3	12	TRBD2	.	TRBJ2-1	CASTFSGSVQFF	TGTGCCAGCACCTTTAGCGGGAGTGTGCAGTTCTTC
TRBV5-6	14	TRBD1	.	TRBJ2-7	CASSWGTGVYEQYF	TGTGCCAGCAGCTGGGGGACAGGGGTCTACGAGCAGTACTTC
TRBV10-3	17	.	.	TRBJ2-3	CAISPGGLALNTDTQYF	TGTGCCATCAGTCCCGGGGGGCTAGCGCTAAACACAGATACGCAGTATTTT
TRBV25-1	13	TRBD1	.	TRBJ1-2	CASQDRGLYGYTF	TGTGCCAGTCAAGACAGGGGGCTCTATGGCTACACCTTC
TRBV29-1	12	TRBD2	.	TRBJ2-7	CSVGTSGTEQYF	TGCAGCGTTGGGACTAGCGGGACCGAGCAGTACTTC
TRBV15	12	.	many	TRBJ1-1	CATSRGRKEAFF	TGTGCCACCAGCAGAGGAAGGAAAGAAGCTTTCTTT
TRBV7-2	14	.	.	TRBJ1-1	CASSYRSPNTEAFF	TGTGCCAGCAGCTACAGGTCCCCTAACACTGAAGCTTTCTTT
TRBV23-1	15	TRBD1	.	TRBJ1-4	CASSPRTGMDEKMFF	TGCGCCAGCAGTCCGCGGACAGGGATGGATGAAAAAATGTTTTTT
TRBV5-1	14	.	few	TRBJ1-2	CASSDQPSGYGYTF	TGCGCCAGCAGCGACCAGCCTTCGGGCTATGGCTACACCTTC
TRBV29-1	14	.	.	TRBJ2-7	CSVFRGSSSYEQYF	TGCAGCGTTTTCAGGGGAAGTTCTTCGTACGAGCAGTACTTC
TRBV21-1	12	.	.	TRBJ1-5	CASSTRIQPQHF	TGTGCCAGCAGCACCCGGATTCAGCCCCAACATTTT
TRBV5-1	14	TRBD1	.	TRBJ1-1	CASSLGTGITEAFF	TGCGCCAGCAGCTTGGGGACAGGAATCACTGAAGCTTTCTTT
TRBV10-3	12	.	many	TRBJ1-4	CAISDRNEKLFF	TGTGCCATCAGTGACCGGAATGAAAAACTGTTTTTT
TRBV7-2	14	TRBD2	.	TRBJ2-2	CASSLGLAAGELFF	TGTGCCAGCAGCTTGGGACTAGCGGCCGGGGAGCTGTTTTTT
TRBV20-1	15	.	.	TRBJ1-4	CSASSYRTTNEKLFF	TGCAGTGCTAGTAGTTACAGGACAACTAATGAAAAACTGTTTTTT
TRBV7-9	15	.	.	TRBJ1-1	CASSQALGMNTEAFF	TGTGCCAGCAGCCAAGCGTTGGGGATGAACACTGAAGCTTTCTTT
TRBV9	18	.	.	TRBJ1-3	CASSSGTSGVVTGNTIYF	TGTGCCAGCAGCTCCGGGACTAGCGGGGTAGTCACTGGAAACACCATATATTTT
TRBV20-1	15	.	.	TRBJ1-1	CSARDRWGAQTEAFF	TGCAGTGCTAGAGACAGGTGGGGGGCTCAGACTGAAGCTTTCTTT
TRBV10-3	14	TRBD2	.	TRBJ2-3	CASSPGLAVNTQYF	TGTGCCAGCAGCCCGGGACTAGCGGTGAATACGCAGTATTTT
TRBV7-2	12	TRBD1	many	TRBJ2-5	CASSWDRETQYF	TGTGCCAGCAGTTGGGACAGAGAGACCCAGTACTTC
TRBV2	13	TRBD1	.	TRBJ1-6	CASLQGIRSPLHF	TGTGCCAGCCTACAGGGGATTAGGTCACCCCTCCACTTT
TRBV20-1	15	TRBD1	.	TRBJ1-6	CSARDLQGNNSPLHF	TGCAGTGCTAGAGATTTACAGGGGAATAATTCACCCCTCCACTTT
TRBV10-3	16	.	many	TRBJ1-1	CAISEPVGVGNTEAFF	TGTGCCATCAGTGAGCCAGTAGGGGTCGGGAACACTGAAGCTTTCTTT
TRBV5-1	13	.	.	TRBJ1-5	CASSLEGVGPQHF	TGCGCCAGCAGCTTGGAAGGGGTTGGGCCCCAGCATTTT
TRBV10-3	14	.	.	TRBJ1-2	CASSNLEGSNGYTF	TGTGCCAGCAGTAACCTGGAGGGATCCAATGGCTACACCTTC
TRBV15	16	.	.	TRBJ2-7	CATSSPGLLVPYEQYF	TGTGCCACCAGCAGCCCGGGACTCCTGGTTCCCTACGAGCAGTACTTC
TRBV25-1	14	TRBD1	few	TRBJ1-5	CASSFSDRGQPQHF	TGTGCCAGCAGCTTTTCGGACAGGGGTCAGCCCCAGCATTTT
TRBV7-2	12	.	many	TRBJ2-7	CASTRVGYEQYF	TGTGCCAGCACCCGGGTGGGCTACGAGCAGTACTTC
TRBV11-2	16	.	.	TRBJ1-2	CASSLIGAGEGYGYTF	TGTGCCAGCAGCTTAATAGGTGCAGGGGAGGGTTATGGCTACACCTTC
TRBV24-1	15	TRBD1	few	TRBJ2-5	CATSDYTGAQETQYF	TGTGCCACCAGTGATTATACAGGGGCCCAAGAGACCCAGTACTTC
TRBV25-1	16	.	.	TRBJ1-4	CASSTPTGTFNEKLFF	TGTGCCAGCAGCACACCAACAGGGACGTTTAATGAAAAACTGTTTTTT
TRBV7-3	15	.	many	TRBJ1-1	CASSLTPGLGTEAFF	TGTGCCAGCAGCTTAACGCCGGGGCTCGGCACTGAAGCTTTCTTT
TRBV10-2	16	TRBD2	few	TRBJ2-7	CASSESNPGLANEQYF	TGCGCCAGCAGTGAGTCGAACCCTGGACTAGCGAACGAGCAGTACTTC
TRBV7-2	14	TRBD1	.	TRBJ1-2	CASSSTGGSYGYTF	TGTGCCAGCAGCTCGACAGGGGGATCGTATGGCTACACCTTC
TRBV9	14	TRBD2	few	TRBJ2-5	CASSQLAEQETQYF	TGTGCCAGCAGCCAACTAGCGGAGCAAGAGACCCAGTACTTC
TRBV29-1	15	TRBD2	.	TRBJ2-7	CSVRVASGRDYEQYF	TGCAGCGTCCGAGTGGCTAGCGGGAGGGACTACGAGCAGTACTTC
TRBV7-9	17	.	.	TRBJ1-2	CASSLVRVGGGSYGYTF	TGTGCCAGCAGCTTAGTGCGGGTAGGGGGGGGCTCCTATGGCTACACCTTC
TRBV15	13	.	.	TRBJ2-3	CATSERFTDTQYF	TGTGCCACCAGCGAGCGGTTCACAGATACGCAGTATTTT
TRBV7-6	21	TRBD2	.	TRBJ2-2	CASSQPPGRAGGPANTGELFF	TGTGCCAGCAGCCAACCCCCCGGTCGGGCGGGAGGCCCAGCCAACACCGGGGAGCTGTTTTTT
TRBV10-3	15	TRBD1	few	TRBJ1-6	CASSYSRTGGSPLHF	TGTGCCAGCAGTTACTCGAGGACAGGGGGTTCACCCCTCCACTTT
TRBV25-1	14	.	many	TRBJ1-4	CASSEGTANEKLFF	TGTGCCAGCAGTGAAGGGACGGCGAATGAAAAACTGTTTTTT
TRBV7-3	17	.	.	TRBJ1-2	CASTVKTGPTSFYGYTF	TGTGCCAGCACCGTTAAAACAGGGCCTACTTCTTTCTATGGCTACACCTTC
TRBV29-1	15	TRBD1	.	TRBJ1-5	CSARQGGRSNQPQHF	TGCAGCGCTAGACAGGGGGGGAGAAGCAATCAGCCCCAGCATTTT